The sequence of this T cell receptor beta chain was determined in a study of T-cell reconstitution after alpha-beta-depleted transplantation in children. The CDR3 spans 14 residues. V lost 4 bases, J lost 14 bases, and 18 bases lay in between. CDR1 and CDR2 from the germline V gene are SEHNR and FQNEAQ (reference sequence). Library preparation (for TCRbeta) was performed with unique molecular identifiers. TCRdb fed the PCR reads into MiXCR, producing one record per CDR3 protein. The sample contains hundreds of thousands of distinct CDR3 sequences, over 15% of which appear only once. At least ten counts were recorded for this clonotype.

The clonotype originates from a human donor who donated a stem cell graft to a child with acute myeloid leukemia. The genes are TRBV7-9 and TRBJ1-6; a weak D match, TRBD1 (6 bases). This sample comprised PBMCs from the stem cell graft donor, obtained from the stem cell graft. Here the CDR3 DNA reads TGTGCCAGCAGCTCAGTAACAGGGCCCGATGCCCTCCACTTT. This encodes CASSSVTGPDALHF.